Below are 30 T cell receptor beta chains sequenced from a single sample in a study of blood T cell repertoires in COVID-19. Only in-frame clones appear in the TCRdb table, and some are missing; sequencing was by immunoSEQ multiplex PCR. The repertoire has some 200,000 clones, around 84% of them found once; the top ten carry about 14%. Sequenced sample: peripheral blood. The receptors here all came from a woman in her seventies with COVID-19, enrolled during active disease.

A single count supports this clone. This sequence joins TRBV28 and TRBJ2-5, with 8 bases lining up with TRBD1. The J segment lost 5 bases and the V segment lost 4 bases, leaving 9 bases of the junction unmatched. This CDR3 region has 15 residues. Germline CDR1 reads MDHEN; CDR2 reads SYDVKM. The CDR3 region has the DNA TGTGCCAGCAGTTCAGTCGGACAGGGATCCGAGACCCAGTACTTC. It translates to CASSSVGQGSETQYF.

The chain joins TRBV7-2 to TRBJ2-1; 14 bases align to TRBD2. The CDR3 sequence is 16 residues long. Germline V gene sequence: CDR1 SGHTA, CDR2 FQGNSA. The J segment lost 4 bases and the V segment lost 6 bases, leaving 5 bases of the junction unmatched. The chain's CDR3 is CASRTGLAGVYNEQFF. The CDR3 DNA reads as TGTGCCAGCAGGACGGGACTAGCGGGAGTGTACAATGAGCAGTTCTTC.

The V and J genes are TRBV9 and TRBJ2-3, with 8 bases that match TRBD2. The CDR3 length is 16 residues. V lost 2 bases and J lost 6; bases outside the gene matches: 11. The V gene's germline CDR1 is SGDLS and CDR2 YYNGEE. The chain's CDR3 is CASSVSSGAGGDTQYF. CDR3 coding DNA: TGTGCCAGCAGCGTGAGTAGCGGGGCTGGGGGTGATACGCAGTATTTT. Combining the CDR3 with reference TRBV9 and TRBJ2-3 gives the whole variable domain DSGVTQTPKHLITATGQRVTLRCSPRSGDLSVYWYQQSLDQGLQFLIQYYNGEERAKGNILERFSAQQFPDLHSELNLSSLELGDSALYFCASSVSSGAGGDTQYFGPGTRLTVL.

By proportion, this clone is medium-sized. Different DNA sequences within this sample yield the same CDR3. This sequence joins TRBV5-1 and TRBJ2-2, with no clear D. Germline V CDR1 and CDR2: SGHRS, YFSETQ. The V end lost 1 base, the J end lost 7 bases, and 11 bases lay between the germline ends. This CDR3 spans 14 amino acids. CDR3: CASSLSTGHGELFF. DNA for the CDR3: TGCGCCAGCAGCTTGTCGACGGGTCACGGGGAGCTGTTTTTT.

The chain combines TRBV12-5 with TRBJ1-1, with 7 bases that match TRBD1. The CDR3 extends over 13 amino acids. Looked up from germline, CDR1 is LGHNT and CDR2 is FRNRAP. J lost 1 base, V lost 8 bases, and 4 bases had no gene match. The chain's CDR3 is CASWGQTNTEAFF. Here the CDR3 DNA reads TGTGCTAGTTGGGGACAGACGAACACTGAAGCTTTCTTT.

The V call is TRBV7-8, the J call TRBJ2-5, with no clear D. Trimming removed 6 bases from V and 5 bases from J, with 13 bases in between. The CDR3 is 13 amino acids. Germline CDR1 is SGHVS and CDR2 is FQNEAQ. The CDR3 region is CASRSLSRETQYF. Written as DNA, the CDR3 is TGTGCCAGCAGGAGTCTATCCCGGGAGACCCAGTACTTC.

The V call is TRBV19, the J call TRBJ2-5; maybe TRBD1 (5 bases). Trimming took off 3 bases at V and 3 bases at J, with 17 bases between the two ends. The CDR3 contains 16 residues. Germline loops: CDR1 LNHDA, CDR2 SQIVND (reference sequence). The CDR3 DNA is TGTGCCAGTAGTATTCGACGACAGCATGGTGAAGAGACCCAGTACTTC. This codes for CASSIRRQHGEETQYF.

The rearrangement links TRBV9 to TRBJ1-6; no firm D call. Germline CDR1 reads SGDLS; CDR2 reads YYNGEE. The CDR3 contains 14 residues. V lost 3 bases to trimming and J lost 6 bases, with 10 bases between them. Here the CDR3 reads CASSAPYSNSPLHF. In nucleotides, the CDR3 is TGTGCCAGCAGCGCGCCTTACAGTAATTCACCCCTCCACTTT. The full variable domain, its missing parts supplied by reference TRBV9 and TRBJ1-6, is DSGVTQTPKHLITATGQRVTLRCSPRSGDLSVYWYQQSLDQGLQFLIQYYNGEERAKGNILERFSAQQFPDLHSELNLSSLELGDSALYFCASSAPYSNSPLHFGNGTRLTVT.

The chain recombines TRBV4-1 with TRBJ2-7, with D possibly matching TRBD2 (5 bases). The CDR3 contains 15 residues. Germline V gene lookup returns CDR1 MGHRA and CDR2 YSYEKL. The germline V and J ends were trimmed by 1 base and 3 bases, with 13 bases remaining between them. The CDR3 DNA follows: TGCGCCAGCAGCCAAGTGGGAACCGGACTCTACGAGCAGTACTTC. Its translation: CASSQVGTGLYEQYF.

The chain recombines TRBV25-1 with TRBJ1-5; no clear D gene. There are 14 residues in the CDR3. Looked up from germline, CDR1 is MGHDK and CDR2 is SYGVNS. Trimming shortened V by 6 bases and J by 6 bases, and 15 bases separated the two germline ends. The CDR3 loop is CASSLGGWRQPQHF. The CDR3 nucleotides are TGTGCCAGCAGCCTGGGCGGGTGGCGTCAGCCCCAGCATTTT. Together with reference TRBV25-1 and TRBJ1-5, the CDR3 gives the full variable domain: EADIYQTPRYLVIGTGKKITLECSQTMGHDKMYWYQQDPGMELHLIHYSYGVNSTEKGDLSSESTVSRIRTEHFPLTLESARPSHTSQYLCASSLGGWRQPQHFGDGTRLSIL.

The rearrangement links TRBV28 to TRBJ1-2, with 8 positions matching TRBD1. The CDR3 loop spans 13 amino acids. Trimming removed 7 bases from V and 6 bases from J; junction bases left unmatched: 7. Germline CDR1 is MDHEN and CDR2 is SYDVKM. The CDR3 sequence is CASMTPGQDGYTF. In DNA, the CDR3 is TGTGCCAGCATGACTCCGGGACAGGATGGCTACACCTTC.

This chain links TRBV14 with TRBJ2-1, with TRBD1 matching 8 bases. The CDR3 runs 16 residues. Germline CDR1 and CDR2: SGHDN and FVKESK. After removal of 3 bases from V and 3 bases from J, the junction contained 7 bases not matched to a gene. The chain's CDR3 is CASSQRTGPGYNEQFF. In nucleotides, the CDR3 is TGTGCCAGCAGCCAGAGGACAGGGCCAGGCTACAATGAGCAGTTCTTC.

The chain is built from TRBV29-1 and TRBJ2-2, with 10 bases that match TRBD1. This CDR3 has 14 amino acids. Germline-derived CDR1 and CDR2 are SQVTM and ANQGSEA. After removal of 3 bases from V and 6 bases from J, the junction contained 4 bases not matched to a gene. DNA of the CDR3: TGCAGCGTTGAGACAGGGGGCCGGGCCGGGGAGCTGTTTTTT. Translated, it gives CSVETGGRAGELFF.

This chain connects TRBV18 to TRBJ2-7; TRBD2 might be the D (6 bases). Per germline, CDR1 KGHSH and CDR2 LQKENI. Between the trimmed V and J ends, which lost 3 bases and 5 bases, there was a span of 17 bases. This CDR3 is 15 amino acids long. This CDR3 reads CASSPLDARGNEQYF. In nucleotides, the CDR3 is TGTGCCAGCTCACCCCTGGACGCCCGGGGGAACGAGCAGTACTTC. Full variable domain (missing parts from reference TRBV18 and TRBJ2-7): NAGVMQNPRHLVRRRGQEARLRCSPMKGHSHVYWYRQLPEEGLKFMVYLQKENIIDESGMPKERFSAEFPKEGPSILRIQQVVRGDSAAYFCASSPLDARGNEQYFGPGTRLTVT.

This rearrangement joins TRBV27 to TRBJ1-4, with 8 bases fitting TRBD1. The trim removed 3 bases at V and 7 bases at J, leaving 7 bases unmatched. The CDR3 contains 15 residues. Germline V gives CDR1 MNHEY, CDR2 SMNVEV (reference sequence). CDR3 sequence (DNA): TGTGCCAGCAGTTTCAACAGGGGGACGGGTGAAAAACTGTTTTTT. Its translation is CASSFNRGTGEKLFF.

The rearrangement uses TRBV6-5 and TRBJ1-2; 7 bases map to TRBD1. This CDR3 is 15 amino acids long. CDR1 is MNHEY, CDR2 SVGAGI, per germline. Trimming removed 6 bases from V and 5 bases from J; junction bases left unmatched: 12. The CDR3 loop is CASSIRGQENYGYTF. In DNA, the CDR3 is TGTGCCAGCAGCATCCGTGGACAGGAGAATTATGGCTACACCTTC.

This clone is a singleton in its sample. In DNA form, the CDR3 reads TGTGCCAGCAGTGAAGGGAGAGCTAGCGGGTACGAGCAGTACTTC. This sequence encodes CASSEGRASGYEQYF. V usage is TRBV2 and J usage is TRBJ2-7; the match to TRBD2 covers 8 bases. V shed 1 base and J 4 bases; nucleotides not matched to a gene: 6. The CDR3 contains 15 residues. Germline V CDR1 and CDR2: SNHLY, FYNNEI.

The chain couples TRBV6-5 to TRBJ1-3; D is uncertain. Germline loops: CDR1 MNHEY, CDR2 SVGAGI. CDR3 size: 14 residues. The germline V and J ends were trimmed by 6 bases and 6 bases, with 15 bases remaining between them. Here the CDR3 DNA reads TGTGCCAGCAGCCCCGAACGGAGTGAAAACACCATATATTTT. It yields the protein CASSPERSENTIYF.

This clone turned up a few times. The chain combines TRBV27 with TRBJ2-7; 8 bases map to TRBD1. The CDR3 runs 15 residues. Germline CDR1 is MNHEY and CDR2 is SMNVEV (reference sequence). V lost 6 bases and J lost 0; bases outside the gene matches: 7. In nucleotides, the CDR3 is TGTGCCAGCAGGTCGGGACAGGTATCCTCCTACGAGCAGTACTTC. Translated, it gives CASRSGQVSSYEQYF.

In nucleotides, the CDR3 is TGTGCCACCAGTGACCCCGTTAGCGGGAGGGATGAGCAGTTCTTC. Translated, it gives CATSDPVSGRDEQFF. This chain connects TRBV24-1 to TRBJ2-1; 11 nucleotides align to TRBD2. Germline-derived CDR1 and CDR2 are KGHDR and SFDVKD. This CDR3 has 15 amino acids. The ends lost 4 bases at V and 8 bases at J; junction bases unmatched: 6.

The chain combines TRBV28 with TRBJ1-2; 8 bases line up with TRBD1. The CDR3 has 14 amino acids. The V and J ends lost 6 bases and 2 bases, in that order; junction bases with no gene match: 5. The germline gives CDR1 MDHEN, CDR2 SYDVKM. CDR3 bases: TGTGCCAGCAGGTCCGGGACAGGAAACTATGGCTACACCTTC. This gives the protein CASRSGTGNYGYTF.

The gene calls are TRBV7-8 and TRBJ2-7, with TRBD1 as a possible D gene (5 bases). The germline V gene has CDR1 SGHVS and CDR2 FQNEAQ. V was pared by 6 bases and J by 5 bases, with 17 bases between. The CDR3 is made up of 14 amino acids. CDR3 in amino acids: CASSLPQGGNEQYF. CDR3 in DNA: TGTGCCAGCAGTCTCCCCCAGGGCGGAAACGAGCAGTACTTC.

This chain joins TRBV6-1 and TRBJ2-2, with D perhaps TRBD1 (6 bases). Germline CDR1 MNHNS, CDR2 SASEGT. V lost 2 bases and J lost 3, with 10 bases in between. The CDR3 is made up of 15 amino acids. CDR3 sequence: CASSEIWTDTGELFF. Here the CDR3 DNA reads TGTGCCAGCAGTGAAATATGGACAGACACCGGGGAGCTGTTTTTT.

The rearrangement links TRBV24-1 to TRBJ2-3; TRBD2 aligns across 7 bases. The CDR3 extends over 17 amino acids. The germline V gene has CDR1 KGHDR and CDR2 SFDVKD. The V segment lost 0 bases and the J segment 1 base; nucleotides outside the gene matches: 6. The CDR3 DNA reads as TGTGCCACCAGTGATTTGATTCGGGGGGTGGGCACAGATACGCAGTATTTT. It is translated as CATSDLIRGVGTDTQYF.

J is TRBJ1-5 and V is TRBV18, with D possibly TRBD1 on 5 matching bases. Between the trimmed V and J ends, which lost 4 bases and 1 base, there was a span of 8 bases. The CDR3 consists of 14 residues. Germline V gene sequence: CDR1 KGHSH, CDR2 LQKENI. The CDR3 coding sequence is TGTGCCAGCTCACAAGACAGAAGCAATCAGCCCCAGCATTTT. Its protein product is CASSQDRSNQPQHF.

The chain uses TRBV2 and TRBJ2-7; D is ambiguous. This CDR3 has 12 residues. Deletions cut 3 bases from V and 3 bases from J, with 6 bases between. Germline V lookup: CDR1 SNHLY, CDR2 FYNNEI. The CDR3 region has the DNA TGTGCCAGCAGTGATCGCTACTACGAGCAGTACTTC. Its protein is CASSDRYYEQYF.

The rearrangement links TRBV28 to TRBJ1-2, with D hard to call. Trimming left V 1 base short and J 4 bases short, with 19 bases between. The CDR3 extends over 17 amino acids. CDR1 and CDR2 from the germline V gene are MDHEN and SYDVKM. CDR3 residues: CASSLSGSRTRAYGYTF. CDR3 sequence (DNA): TGTGCCAGCAGTTTATCCGGGAGTAGGACTAGAGCCTATGGCTACACCTTC.

CDR3 region: CARGGPGANVLTF. CDR3 DNA: TGTGCTCGGGGGGGGCCCGGGGCCAACGTCCTGACTTTC. V usage is TRBV30 and J usage is TRBJ2-6; the match to TRBD2 covers 8 bases. Germline loops: CDR1 GTSNPN, CDR2 SVGIG (reference sequence). CDR3 size: 13 residues.

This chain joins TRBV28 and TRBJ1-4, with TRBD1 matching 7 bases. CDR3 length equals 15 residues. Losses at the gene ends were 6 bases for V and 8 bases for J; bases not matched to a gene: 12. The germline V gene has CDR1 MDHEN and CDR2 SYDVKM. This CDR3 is CASRRLTGMGEKLFF. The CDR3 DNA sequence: TGTGCCAGCAGAAGGTTGACAGGGATGGGCGAAAAACTGTTTTTT.

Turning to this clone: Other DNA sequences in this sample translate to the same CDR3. This chain's CDR3 is CASSPGGGETQYF. The CDR3 nucleotides are TGTGCCAGCTCACCGGGGGGAGGAGAGACCCAGTACTTC. The chain links TRBV18 to TRBJ2-5, with D possibly matching TRBD2 (6 bases). CDR1 and CDR2 from the germline V gene are KGHSH and LQKENI. The CDR3 runs 13 residues. The V end was cut by 3 bases, the J end by 4 bases, with 9 bases between.